The text below deals with one T cell receptor (beta chain). Its target is unknown. The data derive from a study of cytomegalovirus exposure and HLA in healthy donors. Broader study findings: According to an earlier analysis, most TCR beta V segments yielded productive rearrangements about 87% or about 30% of the time. 87-base-pair reads could not separate some V segments, including TRBV6-2 and TRBV6-3.

V shed 5 bases, J shed 5 bases, and the junction held 10 bases outside the gene matches. The CDR3 is 17 residues long. Germline CDR1 reads LNHNV; CDR2 reads YYDKDF (reference sequence). The PCR ran on 60 Vbeta and 13 Jbeta primers. Using immunoSEQ multiplex PCR, the repertoire was profiled, and TCRdb retains in-frame clones only, with some absent. The sample records about 140,000 clones, around 79% being singletons. The TCR originated in a female donor in good health and CMV-seronegative. Sequences were obtained from PBMCs. V is TRBV15 and J is TRBJ1-6, with 9 bases lining up with TRBD1. The CDR3 loop reads CATSDRSTGGDNSPLHF. The CDR3 DNA reads TGTGCCACCAGCGACCGGTCGACAGGGGGGGATAATTCACCCCTCCACTTT.